These 29 T cell receptor beta chains came from one sample sequenced in a study of PD-1 blockade in classical Hodgkin lymphoma. The method was immunoSEQ multiplex PCR; TCRdb's version includes in-frame clones alone and lacks a portion of them. The data show thousands of clones, with 86% seen just once and around 39% held by the top ten. Time point of the sample: cycle 4 day 1 (C4D1), after less than 7 weeks of nivolumab. Each patient experienced a relapse that followed autologous stem cell transplantation, and brentuximab vedotin exposure varied. Source: peripheral blood mononuclear cells (PBMCs), taken before the fourth cycle of nivolumab. The source of these receptors is a human donor with classical Hodgkin lymphoma.

Regarding this clone: Relative to the germline gene, one junction end is altered; a read error may explain this. The chain has TRBV7-7 and TRBJ2-5; D assignment may be TRBD1 or TRBD2 (5 bases each). CDR3 length: 13 residues. The V gene's germline CDR1 is SSHAT and CDR2 FNYEAQ (reference sequence). CDR3 sequence reads: CASSLGTDKTQYF. The CDR3 coding sequence is TGTGCTAGCAGCTTAGGGACCGACAAGACCCAGTACTTC.

The rearrangement links TRBV5-6 to TRBJ1-3, with D maybe TRBD1 (6 bases). CDR1 SGHDT and CDR2 YYEEEE come from the germline V gene. The ends were cut back, 4 bases at V and 4 bases at J, with 12 bases in the middle. The CDR3 runs 14 residues. CDR3: CASSPDRRGNTIYF. CDR3 in DNA: TGTGCCAGCAGCCCGGACAGAAGGGGAAACACCATATATTTT.

The chain joins TRBV7-9 to TRBJ2-3; 10 nucleotides agree with TRBD2. Germline CDR1 SEHNR, CDR2 FQNEAQ (reference sequence). V was pared by 5 bases and J by 4 bases, with 9 bases of the junction left unmatched. CDR3 length equals 16 residues. CDR3 DNA: TGTGCCAGCAGCCTGAAGCGGGGGGGCAGGGCAGATACGCAGTATTTT. The encoded protein is CASSLKRGGRADTQYF.

The chain employs TRBV29-1 and TRBJ1-2, with TRBD1 identical over 7 bases. The CDR3 loop spans 13 amino acids. Germline V gene data show CDR1 as SQVTM and CDR2 as ANQGSEA. After removal of 6 bases from V and 7 bases from J, the junction contained 11 bases not matched to a gene. CDR3 nucleotides: TGCAGCGTATCGGAGGGGGCGCGAATTGGCTACACCTTC. Its protein is CSVSEGARIGYTF.

This clone has just a few counts. The chain recombines TRBV6-5 with TRBJ1-2, with D maybe TRBD1 (5 bases). Looked up from germline, CDR1 is MNHEY and CDR2 is SVGAGI. V was trimmed by 6 bases and J by 8 bases, leaving 13 bases between them. The length of the CDR3 is 12 residues. CDR3 region: CASRPQGGGYTF. In nucleotides, the CDR3 is TGTGCCAGCAGGCCGCAGGGAGGAGGCTACACCTTC.

This chain uses TRBV14 with TRBJ1-4; 8 bases are shared with TRBD1. V was clipped by 3 bases and J by 8 bases; unmatched bases: 11. This CDR3 has 16 residues. Germline lookup yields CDR1 SGHDN and CDR2 FVKESK. CDR3 in DNA: TGTGCCAGCAGCCAGGTTCGACAGGGGCTGAAGGAAAAACTGTTTTTT. It yields the protein CASSQVRQGLKEKLFF.

The V gene is TRBV21-1, the J gene TRBJ2-7; the table calls TRBD1, which could not be checked here. TRBV21-1 is tagged as a pseudogene. This CDR3 has 15 residues. Written as DNA, the CDR3 is TGTGCCAGCAGCAAAGAGGGGCCAGCCCCCTACGAGCAGTACGTC. Translated, it gives CASSKEGPAPYEQYV.

In its sample, this clone was seen a few times. J is TRBJ2-5 and V is TRBV19; tentative D call: TRBD1 (6 bases). Germline V gene lookup returns CDR1 LNHDA and CDR2 SQIVND (reference sequence). Trimming removed 5 bases at V and 6 bases at J, with 19 bases between. The CDR3 is 15 amino acids. DNA for the CDR3: TGTGCCAGTAGTTTCCGGGACACCCAGAGAAAGACCCAGTACTTC. It specifies CASSFRDTQRKTQYF.

The rearrangement links TRBV4-1 to TRBJ2-1; D possibly corresponds to TRBD1 (5 bases). V was clipped by 3 bases and J by 10 bases, with 13 bases between them. The CDR3 consists of 13 residues. Germline lookup yields CDR1 MGHRA and CDR2 YSYEKL. CDR3 in DNA: TGCGCCAGCAGCCAGGACCTCGCAGGGGAGCAGTTCTTC. It yields the protein CASSQDLAGEQFF.

This chain uses TRBV10-3 with TRBJ2-3, with 14 bases fitting TRBD2. The CDR3 is made up of 14 amino acids. Germline V CDR1 and CDR2: ENHRY, SYGVKD. V shed 6 bases and J 4 bases; nucleotides not matched to a gene: 0. CDR3 bases: TGTGCCATCAGGGGACTAGCGGGGGCAGATACGCAGTATTTT. It is translated as CAIRGLAGADTQYF.

The rearrangement uses TRBV11-2 and TRBJ2-7; the D is unclear. The CDR3 runs to 13 residues. Germline lookup yields CDR1 SGHAT and CDR2 FQNNGV. V was trimmed by 2 bases and J by 13 bases, leaving 18 bases between them. The CDR3 loop is CASSLRLGLPTYV. The CDR3 bases are TGTGCCAGCAGCTTACGGCTGGGGTTGCCCACCTACGTC.

This rearrangement joins TRBV9 to TRBJ2-4; 8 bases match TRBD1. Germline-derived CDR1 and CDR2 are SGDLS and YYNGEE. There are 14 residues in the CDR3. The ends lost 3 bases at V and 1 base at J; junction bases unmatched: 0. In DNA, the CDR3 is TGTGCCAGCAGCGGGACAGGGGCCAAAAACATTCAGTACTTC. Residues: CASSGTGAKNIQYF. Full variable domain (remainder filled in from reference TRBV9 and TRBJ2-4): DSGVTQTPKHLITATGQRVTLRCSPRSGDLSVYWYQQSLDQGLQFLIQYYNGEERAKGNILERFSAQQFPDLHSELNLSSLELGDSALYFCASSGTGAKNIQYFGAGTRLSVL.

The V gene is TRBV7-9, the J gene TRBJ1-2, with D hard to call. CDR1 and CDR2 from the germline V gene are SEHNR and FQNEAQ (reference sequence). V dropped 3 bases and J dropped 0 bases, with 17 bases sitting between them. The CDR3 has 17 amino acids. CDR3 bases: TGTGCCAGCAGCTTGACGGCAGGAACTTCCTCTAACTATGGCTACACCTTC. It encodes CASSLTAGTSSNYGYTF.

The table lists this clone with a count of one. This chain joins TRBV6-6 and TRBJ1-5; D perhaps matches TRBD1 (6 bases). Germline assignment: CDR1 MNHNY and CDR2 SVGAGI (reference sequence). The V end was cut by 11 bases, the J end by 0 bases, with 11 bases between. This CDR3 is built from 13 residues. In nucleotides, the CDR3 is TGTGCCGCCCACAGGGATAGCAATCAGCCCCAGCATTTT. Encoded protein: CAAHRDSNQPQHF.

This chain uses TRBV5-4 with TRBJ2-7; TRBD1 aligns across 8 bases. V was pared by 4 bases and J by 6 bases, with 6 bases of the junction left unmatched. CDR3 length: 13 amino acids. Germline V gives CDR1 SGHNT, CDR2 YYREEE (reference sequence). The CDR3 DNA follows: TGTGCCAGCAGCCGGACAGGGAAGGGCGAGCAGTACGTC. As protein: CASSRTGKGEQYV.

The chain joins TRBV5-1 to TRBJ1-2; unclear D gene. The germline V gene encodes CDR1 SGHRS and CDR2 YFSETQ. Trimming removed 2 bases at V and 7 bases at J, with 15 bases between. The CDR3 totals 14 residues. The CDR3 here is CASSLDFYGPGYTF. In DNA form, the CDR3 reads TGCGCCAGCAGCTTAGACTTCTATGGTCCTGGCTACACCTTC. The full variable domain, rest sourced from reference TRBV5-1 and TRBJ1-2, is KAGVTQTPRYLIKTRGQQVTLSCSPISGHRSVSWYQQTPGQGLQFLFEYFSETQRNKGNFPGRFSGRQFSNSRSEMNVSTLELGDSALYLCASSLDFYGPGYTFGSGTRLTVV.

The chain employs TRBV28 and TRBJ1-2; weak D call: TRBD1 (5 bases). Germline values: CDR1 MDHEN, CDR2 SYDVKM. The CDR3 loop spans 14 amino acids. With 5 bases removed from V and 3 bases from J, the gap between germline ends came to 13 bases. The CDR3 bases are TGTGCCAGCAGTACAATGGGGGGGGACTATGGCTACACCTTC. Translating it yields CASSTMGGDYGYTF.

In this sample, this clone turned up once. A junction end diverges from the germline sequence, so it may reflect a read error. This chain connects TRBV6-6 to TRBJ1-1; no reliable D call. CDR3 length equals 14 residues. Germline V gene lookup returns CDR1 MNHNY and CDR2 SVGAGI (reference sequence). The CDR3 reads CASTYRQVNTEAFF. The CDR3, as DNA: TGTGCCAGCACTTACCGGCAAGTGAACACTGAAGCTTTCTTT.

The chain employs TRBV5-1 and TRBJ2-4; 7 bases are a match to TRBD1. Looked up from germline, CDR1 is SGHRS and CDR2 is YFSETQ. CDR3 length: 16 amino acids. V trimming: 0 bases; J trimming: 1 base; junction bases outside the gene matches: 4. CDR3 sequence reads: CASSLGQGVAKNIQYF. The CDR3 bases are TGCGCCAGCAGCTTGGGGCAGGGGGTCGCCAAAAACATTCAGTACTTC.

The V and J genes are TRBV19 and TRBJ1-5; D is unclear. This CDR3 comprises 17 residues. Germline V gene sequence: CDR1 LNHDA, CDR2 SQIVND (reference sequence). Trimming cost V 3 bases and J 2 bases, with 17 bases left between them. The chain's CDR3 is CASSMDGIRWRNQPQHF. In nucleotides, the CDR3 is TGTGCCAGTAGTATGGATGGGATCCGGTGGCGCAATCAGCCCCAGCATTTT.

This chain links TRBV6-1 with TRBJ2-5, with D unresolved. V shed 5 bases and J shed 6 bases, with 7 bases lying between them. The germline CDR1 and CDR2 sequences are MNHNS and SASEGT. The CDR3 spans 11 residues. The CDR3, as DNA: TGTGCCAGCAGTTACGGCCAGACCCAGTACTTC. Its protein product is CASSYGQTQYF.

This clone was picked up a small number of times. The chain is built from TRBV12-5 and TRBJ2-1; TRBD2 matches 9 bases. Germline V CDR1 and CDR2: LGHNT, FRNRAP. V gave up 0 bases and J gave up 0 bases; unmatched junction bases: 9. The CDR3 runs to 19 residues. CDR3 sequence (DNA): TGTGCTAGTGGTTTGGTACTCGGGACTAGCTTGAGCTCCTACAATGAGCAGTTCTTC. Its translation is CASGLVLGTSLSSYNEQFF.

The genes are TRBV7-9 and TRBJ2-6; no firm D call. Germline CDR1 reads SEHNR; CDR2 reads FQNEAQ (reference sequence). Trimming removed 4 bases at V and 3 bases at J, with 7 bases between. The length of the CDR3 is 14 residues. CDR3: CASSSYGGANVLTF. CDR3 DNA: TGTGCCAGCAGCTCTTACGGTGGGGCCAACGTCCTGACTTTC.

This CDR3 reads CASSNPAGVGYTF. CDR3 DNA sequence: TGTGCCAGTAGTAACCCCGCGGGGGTGGGCTACACCTTC. J is TRBJ1-2 and V is TRBV19; TRBD1 is a possible D gene (5 bases). The germline V gene has CDR1 LNHDA and CDR2 SQIVND (reference sequence). Trimming shortened V by 4 bases and J by 8 bases, and 14 bases separated the two germline ends. The CDR3 runs to 13 residues.

The V gene is TRBV6-5, the J gene TRBJ1-6; 7 bases match TRBD1. The trim removed 6 bases at V and 9 bases at J, leaving 8 bases unmatched. In germline, CDR1 is MNHEY, CDR2 SVGAGI. This CDR3 has 14 residues. The CDR3 sequence: CASSFRGRGSPLHF. For the CDR3, the DNA is TGTGCCAGCAGCTTCAGGGGGAGAGGTTCACCCCTCCACTTT.

The V gene is TRBV6-6, the J gene TRBJ2-1; perhaps TRBD1 as D (5 bases). The CDR3 runs to 13 residues. V shed 2 bases and J shed 6 bases, with 8 bases lying between them. CDR1 and CDR2 from the germline V gene are MNHNY and SVGAGI (reference sequence). The CDR3 DNA is TGTGCCAGCAGTTACATCAGGGCCAATGAGCAGTTCTTC. It encodes CASSYIRANEQFF.

This chain joins TRBV18 and TRBJ2-1, with TRBD2 matching over 8 bases. CDR3 size: 16 residues. Looked up from germline, CDR1 is KGHSH and CDR2 is LQKENI. Trimming at V came to 6 bases and at J to 6 bases, leaving 13 bases not matched to a gene. The CDR3 sequence is CASSPGAGLGLNEQFF. The CDR3 bases are TGTGCCAGCTCCCCCGGTGCGGGACTAGGCCTCAATGAGCAGTTCTTC. Combining the CDR3 with reference TRBV18 and TRBJ2-1 gives the whole variable domain NAGVMQNPRHLVRRRGQEARLRCSPMKGHSHVYWYRQLPEEGLKFMVYLQKENIIDESGMPKERFSAEFPKEGPSILRIQQVVRGDSAAYFCASSPGAGLGLNEQFFGPGTRLTVL.

This chain connects TRBV10-3 to TRBJ1-3; D gene ambiguous. The CDR3 covers 14 residues. V lost 10 bases and J 0 bases, leaving 13 bases between the germline ends. Germline V lookup: CDR1 ENHRY, CDR2 SYGVKD. For the CDR3, the DNA is TGTGCCACCACGAGAGGGATCTCTGGAAACACCATATATTTT. It is translated as CATTRGISGNTIYF.

CDR3 amino acids: CASSVGSGADTEAFF. The CDR3 DNA sequence: TGTGCCAGCAGCGTAGGGTCTGGGGCAGACACTGAAGCTTTCTTT. The V and J genes are TRBV9 and TRBJ1-1, with D tentatively TRBD1 (5 bases). The CDR3 has 15 amino acids. In germline, CDR1 is SGDLS, CDR2 YYNGEE. V was shortened by 0 bases and J by 3 bases, with 12 bases between the two germline ends.